The next 8 T cell receptor beta chains were all read from a single sample in a study of blood T cell repertoires in COVID-19 (dated by TCRdb to the early 2020s). Libraries were prepared through the immunoSEQ multiplex PCR assay. Imported from immuneACCESS, the table was reduced by TCRdb to in-frame sequences with V and J called. These copies leave out some clones; in studies compared against another copy, an unresolved V gene accounts for under half, and the cause of the remainder is not known. For this sample there are about 210,000 clones; 85% appear just once. The ten most abundant clones make up roughly 0.91% of the sample. The sequenced sample was peripheral blood. Receptors originate from a man aged 60 to 69 with COVID-19, enrolled during active disease.

A remark on this clone: Other nucleotide sequences from this sample produce the same CDR3. The V gene is TRBV4-2, the J gene TRBJ1-5; D is possibly TRBD1 (6 bases). Germline V lookup: CDR1 LGHNA, CDR2 YNFKEQ. The CDR3 loop spans 15 amino acids. Trimming left V 1 base short and J 6 bases short, with 13 bases between. The CDR3 is CASSQVAGEGQPQHF. CDR3 in DNA: TGTGCCAGCAGCCAAGTAGCAGGGGAGGGTCAGCCCCAGCATTTT.

The chain carries TRBV19 and TRBJ2-5; D is possibly TRBD2 (6 bases). This CDR3 is built from 12 residues. The V and J ends lost 7 bases and 1 base respectively, with 7 bases between them. CDR1 and CDR2 from the germline V gene are LNHDA and SQIVND (reference sequence). The CDR3 sequence is CASIGSQETQYF. CDR3 nucleotide sequence: TGTGCCAGTATCGGGAGCCAAGAGACCCAGTACTTC. Full variable domain (remainder filled in from reference TRBV19 and TRBJ2-5): DGGITQSPKYLFRKEGQNVTLSCEQNLNHDAMYWYRQDPGQGLRLIYYSQIVNDFQKGDIAEGYSVSREKKESFPLTVTSAQKNPTAFYLCASIGSQETQYFGPGTRLLVL.

The chain couples TRBV3-1 (or the pseudogene TRBV3-2) to TRBJ1-1, with TRBD1 matching over 10 bases. Losses at the gene ends were 4 bases for V and 10 bases for J; bases not matched to a gene: 6. The germline V gene encodes CDR1 LGHDT and CDR2 YNNKEL (reference sequence). CDR3 length: 13 residues. The CDR3 DNA reads as TGTGCCAGCAGCCTAAGGACAGGGGGTCGAGCTTTCTTT. Translated: CASSLRTGGRAFF.

The chain links TRBV15 to TRBJ1-4; D possibly corresponds to TRBD1 (5 bases). This CDR3 spans 15 amino acids. CDR1 is LNHNV, CDR2 YYDKDF, per germline (reference sequence). With 3 bases removed from V and 1 base from J, the gap between germline ends came to 9 bases. CDR3 protein: CATSSRVGTNEKLFF. The CDR3 DNA reads TGTGCCACCAGCAGCAGGGTCGGAACTAATGAAAAACTGTTTTTT.

The J gene is TRBJ1-2, the V gene TRBV5-1; 9 bases map to TRBD1. The CDR3 sequence is 15 residues long. The ends lost 4 bases at V and 4 bases at J; junction bases unmatched: 8. Germline loops: CDR1 SGHRS, CDR2 YFSETQ. CDR3 residues: CASSSTGTGSYGYTF. CDR3 sequence (DNA): TGCGCCAGCAGCAGTACCGGGACAGGGTCCTATGGCTACACCTTC.

This chain uses TRBV5-1 with TRBJ2-3, with 9 bases aligning to TRBD2. The CDR3 has 15 residues. J was trimmed by 4 bases and V by 3 bases; bases with no gene match: 6. Germline CDR1 and CDR2: SGHRS and YFSETQ. The CDR3 loop reads CASSSLAGRADTQYF. The CDR3 coding sequence is TGCGCCAGCAGCTCTCTAGCGGGACGAGCAGATACGCAGTATTTT.

The chain uses TRBV2 and TRBJ1-6; TRBD1 aligns across 7 bases. This CDR3 has 14 residues. In germline, CDR1 is SNHLY, CDR2 FYNNEI. J gave up 7 bases and V 7 bases, and 7 bases lay outside the gene matches. CDR3 bases: TGTGCCAGCATCCCGGACAGGCTCAATTCACCCCTCCACTTT. It encodes CASIPDRLNSPLHF.

The chain carries TRBV7-9 and TRBJ1-6; 8 bases align to TRBD1. This CDR3 has 15 residues. The germline V gene has CDR1 SEHNR and CDR2 FQNEAQ (reference sequence). With V trimmed by 5 bases and J by 6 bases, 6 bases remained unmatched. The CDR3 region is CASSLRGQINSPLHF. The CDR3, as DNA: TGTGCCAGCAGCCTCAGGGGGCAGATTAATTCACCCCTCCACTTT.